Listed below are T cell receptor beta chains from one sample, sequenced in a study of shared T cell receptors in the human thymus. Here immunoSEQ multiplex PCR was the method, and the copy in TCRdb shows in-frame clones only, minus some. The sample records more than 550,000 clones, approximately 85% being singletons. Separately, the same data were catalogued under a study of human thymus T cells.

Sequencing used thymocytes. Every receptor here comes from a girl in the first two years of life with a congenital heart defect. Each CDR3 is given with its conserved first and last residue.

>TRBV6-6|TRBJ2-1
CASSPTGGADNEQFF
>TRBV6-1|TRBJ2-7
CASISGTDEQYF
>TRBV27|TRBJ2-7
CASSARQGPSSYEQYF
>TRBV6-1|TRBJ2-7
CASSEAYKQYF
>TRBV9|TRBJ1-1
CASSGTGTGDMNTEAFF
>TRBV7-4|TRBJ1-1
CASSLGGQMNTEAFF
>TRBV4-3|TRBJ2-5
CASSQDLGGGQETQYF
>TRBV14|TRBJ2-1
CASSQDPPMGGGDNEQFF
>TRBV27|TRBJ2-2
CASSFRDHTGELFF
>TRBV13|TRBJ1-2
CASSARGWSGYTF
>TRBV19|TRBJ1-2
CASSIGTGDGYTF
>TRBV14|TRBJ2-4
CASSPIDYSGGDKNIQYF
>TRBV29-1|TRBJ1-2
CSVPDREKEHGYTF
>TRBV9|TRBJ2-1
CASSVSTGGHNEQFF
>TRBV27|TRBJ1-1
CASRLGTPWLHTEAFF
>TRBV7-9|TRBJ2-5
CASSQTIDQGVRETQYF
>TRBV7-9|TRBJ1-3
CASSLANRRGAVGNTIYF
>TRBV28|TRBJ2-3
CASSLWDRGTDTQYF
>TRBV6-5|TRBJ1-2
CASSYSKTPRGHGYTF
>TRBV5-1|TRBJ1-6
CASSLGGDSPLHF
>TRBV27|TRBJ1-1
CASSVGQGSQRVAFF